Following are 13 T cell receptor beta chains from one sample sequenced in a study of human T cells and chemical hapten exposure. Time point meaning: patch test 1, 2 weeks after DPC sensitization. Treatment meaning: therapeutic diphenylcyclopropenone sensitization with weekly scalp DPC. TCRdb recomputed calls from the RACE reads with MiXCR, one row per CDR3 protein. The sample gives 340,000 or so distinct CDR3 sequences, under 9% of which show up once; more than 7% is in the top ten. The material was whole blood, obtained in connection with sensitization to the hapten diphenylcyclopropenone (DPC). The source of these receptors is a woman younger than 30 with alopecia areata. Some clones in this sample may be carry-over from other donors' samples.

This clonotype was picked up a small number of times. The rearrangement links TRBV12-3 or TRBV12-4 to TRBJ2-7, with 8 bases that match TRBD1. Trimming at V came to 10 bases and at J to 2 bases, leaving 10 bases not matched to a gene. CDR3 length: 14 amino acids. CDR3 DNA: TGTGCCACCCTCCCAGGGGGCCCAACCTACGAGCAGTACTTC. As protein: CATLPGGPTYEQYF.

The chain joins TRBV4-1 to TRBJ2-3, with 8 bases lining up with TRBD2. The length of the CDR3 is 16 residues. Germline assignment: CDR1 MGHRA and CDR2 YSYEKL. The ends lost 2 bases at V and 4 bases at J; junction bases unmatched: 8. CDR3: CASSQRYAGGSDTQYF. CDR3 in DNA: TGCGCCAGCAGCCAACGATACGCGGGGGGATCAGATACGCAGTATTTT.

The gene calls are TRBV11-1 and TRBJ2-6; 9 bases line up with TRBD1. The germline gives CDR1 SGHAT, CDR2 FQDESV (reference sequence). Trimming took 5 bases from V and 0 from J; bases not matched to a gene: 5. There are 17 residues in the CDR3. This chain's CDR3 is CASSERQGGSGANVLTF. CDR3 in DNA: TGTGCCAGCAGCGAAAGACAGGGGGGCTCTGGGGCCAACGTCCTGACTTTC.

V gene TRBV28 combines with J gene TRBJ1-5; no firm D call. Trimming pared 6 bases from V and 7 bases from J, leaving 34 bases between. CDR3 length: 20 amino acids. CDR1 and CDR2 (germline): MDHEN, SYDVKM. The CDR3 nucleotides read TGTGCCAGCAGCCCCCTACAAAGCAGTTTAGGGTTGGTGGAGGTCCAGCCCCAGCATTTT. Translating gives CASSPLQSSLGLVEVQPQHF.

This clonotype appeared a few times. This chain links TRBV13 with TRBJ2-3; the match to TRBD2 covers 8 bases. V shed 5 bases, J shed 2 bases, and the junction held 6 bases outside the gene matches. Per germline, CDR1 PRHDT and CDR2 FYEKMQ (reference sequence). The CDR3 consists of 15 residues. CDR3 DNA sequence: TGTGCCAGCAGCCGGAGCGGGGGCCTCACAGATACGCAGTATTTT. Its translation: CASSRSGGLTDTQYF.

There are many counts of this clonotype. The chain recombines TRBV27 with TRBJ1-6; TRBD1 matches 7 bases. With V trimmed by 2 bases and J by 7 bases, 2 bases remained unmatched. The CDR3 totals 14 residues. Germline CDR1 and CDR2: MNHEY and SMNVEV (reference sequence). CDR3 residues: CASSLLQGNSPLHF. DNA for the CDR3: TGTGCCAGCAGTTTACTACAGGGGAATTCACCCCTCCACTTT.

This clonotype was found many times. The gene calls are TRBV6-2 or TRBV6-3 and TRBJ2-6, with D unresolved. With 8 bases removed from V and 0 bases from J, the gap between germline ends came to 8 bases. Germline V gene sequence: CDR1 MNHEY, CDR2 SVGEGT. The CDR3 contains 14 residues. The CDR3 sequence: CASASSSGANVLTF. DNA for the CDR3: TGTGCCAGCGCGAGTAGCTCTGGGGCCAACGTCCTGACTTTC.

This clonotype appeared a few times. The CDR3 sequence: CASSVEGDTDTQYF. CDR3 in DNA: TGTGCCAGCAGCGTAGAAGGGGACACAGATACGCAGTATTTT. V usage is TRBV9 and J usage is TRBJ2-3, with D possibly matching TRBD1 (5 bases). CDR1 SGDLS and CDR2 YYNGEE come from the germline V gene. Trimming stripped 0 bases from V and 2 bases from J, with 7 bases between. The CDR3 has 14 amino acids.

This clonotype was seen at least ten times. V and J are TRBV3-1 and TRBJ2-7; 8 bases are shared with TRBD1. After removal of 1 base from V and 7 bases from J, the junction contained 12 bases not matched to a gene. The CDR3 spans 16 residues. The V gene's germline CDR1 is LGHDT and CDR2 YNNKEL (reference sequence). The CDR3 bases are TGTGCCAGCAGCCAAGCCTGGACAGGGCCCCCGGGGGAGCAGTACTTC. Encoded protein: CASSQAWTGPPGEQYF.

Ten or more counts support this clonotype. The chain links TRBV6-1 to TRBJ2-6; no definite D call. CDR3 length: 16 amino acids. V was shortened by 4 bases and J by 2 bases, with 12 bases between the two germline ends. The germline V gene encodes CDR1 MNHNS and CDR2 SASEGT. DNA for the CDR3: TGTGCCAGCAGTGGCCCGCTGCCCACTGGGGCCAACGTCCTGACTTTC. Translated: CASSGPLPTGANVLTF.

The V gene is TRBV4-2, the J gene TRBJ2-2, with D uncertain. Trimming took 2 bases from V and 6 from J, leaving 22 bases between them. Germline assignment: CDR1 LGHNA and CDR2 YNFKEQ. This CDR3 comprises 18 residues. CDR3 coding DNA: TGTGCCAGCAGCCAACTGACTGAGGTGGTGGTAGAGGCCGGGGAGCTGTTTTTT. Its translation is CASSQLTEVVVEAGELFF.

The rearrangement uses TRBV6-6 and TRBJ2-6, with unresolved D. V lost 7 bases and J lost 2, with 12 bases in between. The CDR3 sequence is 15 residues long. Germline CDR1 MNHNY, CDR2 SVGAGI (reference sequence). CDR3 DNA sequence: TGTGCCAGCAAGCTAGGTGGTCCTGGGGCCAACGTCCTGACTTTC. Translating gives CASKLGGPGANVLTF.

A few counts support this clonotype. CDR3 nucleotides: TGTGCCAGCAGCCAAGATCGGATTAGCCAGGAGACCCAGTACTTC. Amino acids: CASSQDRISQETQYF. The gene calls are TRBV4-2 and TRBJ2-5; no reliable D call. Trimming shortened V by 0 bases and J by 5 bases, and 13 bases separated the two germline ends. The CDR3 extends over 15 amino acids. Germline CDR1 and CDR2: LGHNA and YNFKEQ.